This T cell receptor (beta chain) was retrieved from a study of early T cells in non-severe SARS-CoV-2 infection. Study context: RNA in bulk from unsorted whole blood was sequenced, and chains were unpaired.

With V trimmed by 4 bases and J by 2 bases, 5 bases remained unmatched. The CDR3 runs to 14 residues. The germline CDR1 and CDR2 sequences are SQVTM and ANQGSEA. TCRdb independently ran MiXCR on the 5' RACE reads; one entry per CDR3 protein. This sample carries about 34,000 distinct CDR3 sequences, around 7% of them seen once, and the ten largest clones take approximately 13%. This clonotype was found many times. The rearrangement uses TRBV29-1 and TRBJ2-7, with 10 nucleotides matching TRBD1. The sequences come from whole blood, collected at baseline. The receptor's source is an adult who was a healthcare worker with PCR-confirmed SARS-CoV-2 infection or an uninfected control (not recorded which). This chain's CDR3 is CSVVSDRGAYEQYF. Written as DNA, the CDR3 is TGCAGCGTTGTCTCGGACAGGGGGGCCTACGAGCAGTACTTC.